This T cell receptor (beta chain) was identified in a study of metastatic and nonmetastatic thyroid tumors. About the study: Repertoire comparison spanned blood and tumor or nodule tissue of malignant and benign thyroid patients. The study's findings and limits: The study reportedly found significantly higher TCR beta diversity in malignant thyroid tumors than benign nodules, in blood and tumor.

The CDR3 spans 14 residues. V lost 0 bases and J 7 bases, leaving 13 bases between the germline ends. Germline V gene sequence: CDR1 SGDLS, CDR2 YYNGEE. In the case of this clone: Its specificity is unknown. The CDR3 does not close with the conserved phenylalanine or tryptophan, likely indicating a read error.

Under the authors' procedure: Differences in CDR3 between clinicopathological groups were drawn on to build a classifier intended to discriminate distant-metastatic papillary thyroid cancer patients. MiXCR was used by TCRdb to re-call the PCR reads. The authors' filters were not applied to this entry. Among tens of thousands of clones listed, about 12% were seen once. Every patient underwent thyroid surgery untreated. Specimen: blood. The clonotype was recovered from a female donor with papillary thyroid cancer or a benign thyroid nodule (not recorded which). Some clones in this sample may be carry-over from other donors' samples. J is TRBJ1-2 and V is TRBV9; perhaps TRBD1 as D (5 bases). In DNA, the CDR3 is TGTGCCAGCAGCGTAGGTCCAGGGCCGGGTGGCTACACCCTC. Its translation: CASSVGPGPGGYTL.